These T cell receptor beta chains were read from a single sample in a study of PD-L1 blockade in urothelial cancer. TCRdb keeps only in-frame clones here, not all; method: immunoSEQ multiplex PCR. The sample lists approximately 110,000 clones, less than 95% seen once, with around 4% in the top ten. The starting material was PBMCs, obtained around atezolizumab (anti-PD-L1) treatment. These receptors were collected from a man aged 60 to 75 with urothelial cancer. CDR3s include the opening cysteine and the closing phenylalanine or tryptophan. Fields, in order: J gene, D gene, clone size, V gene, CDR3 DNA, CDR3 protein. A D gene is named only where the DNA matches it firmly. Rows may omit the clone size; those that give it use once, few, many or a size class.

>TRBJ1-2|TRBD1|once|TRBV5-1
TGCGCCAGCAGCCTGGCGGGGACAGGGAGCTATGGCTACACCTTC
CASSLAGTGSYGYTF
>TRBJ2-1|NA|NA|TRBV9
TGTGCCAGCAGCGTAGTCCTAGCTTCAGGTGAGCAGTTCTTC
CASSVVLASGEQFF
>TRBJ2-3|TRBD2|NA|TRBV19
TGTGCCAGTAGTCCCCGTGGCGGGAGTTGGACAGATACGCAGTATTTT
CASSPRGGSWTDTQYF
>TRBJ2-7|TRBD1|NA|TRBV11-2
TGTGCCAGCAGTTGGACGGGACAGGGTAACTACGAGCAGTACTTC
CASSWTGQGNYEQYF
>TRBJ2-7|NA|NA|TRBV7-2
TGTGCCAGCAGCTCGGACCCGAGGGCCTCCTACGAGCAGTACTTC
CASSSDPRASYEQYF
>TRBJ2-1|TRBD2|NA|TRBV28
TGTGCCAGCAGTTGGGGGTCCGGGGCGGGAGTTGAGCAGTTCTTC
CASSWGSGAGVEQFF
>TRBJ1-4|TRBD1|NA|TRBV6-6
TGTGCCAGCAGTTACGCGCGGGACAGGGGGCGGGAAAAACTGTTTTTT
CASSYARDRGREKLFF
>TRBJ1-1|NA|NA|TRBV5-4
TGTGCCAGCAGCCTTTCCGGGACACCGAACACTGAAGCTTTCTTT
CASSLSGTPNTEAFF
>TRBJ2-2|NA|NA|TRBV27
TGTGCCAGCAGTTTCGGGGGCACCGGGGAGCTGTTTTTT
CASSFGGTGELFF
>TRBJ1-2|TRBD1|NA|TRBV4-3
TGCGCCAGCAGCCCTCGTGACAGGGATAACTATGGCTACACCTTC
CASSPRDRDNYGYTF
>TRBJ1-5|NA|NA|TRBV2
TGTGCCAGCAGTGATAGTAGGGGAAGTAGTCAGCCCCAGCATTTT
CASSDSRGSSQPQHF
>TRBJ1-2|NA|NA|TRBV21-1
TGTGCCAGCATCCACAGGAAACGATACTATGGCTACACCTTC
CASIHRKRYYGYTF
>TRBJ1-2|NA|NA|TRBV18
TGTGCCAGCTCAGGGACATCCTATGGCTACACCTTC
CASSGTSYGYTF
>TRBJ1-1|NA|once|TRBV5-4
TGTGCCAGCAGCCAAAGTCCGGGTTACATGAACACTGAAGCTTTCTTT
CASSQSPGYMNTEAFF
>TRBJ1-1|NA|NA|TRBV6-4
TGTGCCAGCAAAAAGGACAACCTGAACACTGAAGCTTTCTTT
CASKKDNLNTEAFF
>TRBJ2-4|TRBD1|NA|TRBV18
TGTGCCAGCTCACCAAATGGACAGGGGGTAGCCAAAAACATTCAGTACTTC
CASSPNGQGVAKNIQYF
>TRBJ1-1|NA|NA|TRBV6-5
TGTGCCAGCAGGAACAGGGAGTTTGGGGAAGCTTTCTTT
CASRNREFGEAFF
>TRBJ2-3|NA|NA|TRBV10-3
TGTGCCATCAGTGCGGGACTGAGCACAGATACGCAGTATTTT
CAISAGLSTDTQYF
>TRBJ2-7|NA|NA|TRBV9
TGTGCCAGCAGCGTAGAGAGCTCCTACGAGCAGTACTTC
CASSVESSYEQYF
>TRBJ1-2|TRBD1|NA|TRBV7-2
TGTGCCAGCAGCTTAGGAGGGGGCTTGGATGGCTACACCTTC
CASSLGGGLDGYTF
>TRBJ2-3|TRBD2|once|TRBV25-1
TGTGCCAGCAGTGAGTGGGGGAGGGCGCAGTATTTT
CASSEWGRAQYF
>TRBJ2-7|TRBD1|NA|TRBV29-1
TGCAGCGTTCGGACAGGGAGTAACTCCTACGAGCAGTACTTC
CSVRTGSNSYEQYF
>TRBJ2-7|TRBD1|NA|TRBV19
TGTGCCAGTAGTACCCCAGGGACAGGGAAGGACGAGCAGTACTTC
CASSTPGTGKDEQYF
>TRBJ1-1|NA|NA|TRBV29-1
TGCAGCGTTGAAGATCGGGGAAACACTGAAGCTTTCTTT
CSVEDRGNTEAFF
>TRBJ2-3|NA|NA|TRBV5-6
TGTGCCAGCAGCTTTACCCGACTAGACTCAGATACGCAGTATTTT
CASSFTRLDSDTQYF
>TRBJ1-3|TRBD1|NA|TRBV7-2
TGTGCCAGCAGCTCAAAACCGGGACAGATTGGAAACACCATATATTTT
CASSSKPGQIGNTIYF
>TRBJ1-5|TRBD1|once|TRBV28
TGTGCCAGCAGTCCGGGACAGGGGGGTGGGTATCAGCAGCCCCAGCATTTT
CASSPGQGGGYQQPQHF
>TRBJ2-2|TRBD2|NA|TRBV9
TGTGCCAGCAGCGTATGGACTAGCACGAACACCGGGGAGCTGTTTTTT
CASSVWTSTNTGELFF
>TRBJ2-2|NA|NA|TRBV4-2
TGTGCCAGCACTTCCATCGGCGGTGGTAACACCGGGGAGCTGTTTTTT
CASTSIGGGNTGELFF
>TRBJ1-2|NA|NA|TRBV6-6
TGTGCCAGCAGTTATCCCCAGGGAGGTGGCTACACCTTC
CASSYPQGGGYTF
>TRBJ2-3|NA|NA|TRBV7-3
TGTGCCAGCAGCTTCAAAGGGGGAGATACGCAGTATTTT
CASSFKGGDTQYF
>TRBJ1-2|NA|NA|TRBV28
TGTGCCAGCAGTGAGGCTTTTAGGCCCTATGGCTACACCTTC
CASSEAFRPYGYTF